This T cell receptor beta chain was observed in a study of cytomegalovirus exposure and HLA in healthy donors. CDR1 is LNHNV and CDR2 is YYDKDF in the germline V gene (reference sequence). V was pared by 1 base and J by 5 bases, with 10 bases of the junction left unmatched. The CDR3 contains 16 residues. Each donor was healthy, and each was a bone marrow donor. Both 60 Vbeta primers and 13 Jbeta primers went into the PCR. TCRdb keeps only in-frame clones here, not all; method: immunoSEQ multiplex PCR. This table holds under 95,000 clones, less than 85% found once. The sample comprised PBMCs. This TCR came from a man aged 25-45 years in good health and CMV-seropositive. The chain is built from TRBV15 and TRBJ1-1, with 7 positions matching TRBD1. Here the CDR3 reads CATSRVGGGVSTEAFF. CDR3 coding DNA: TGTGCCACCAGCAGAGTTGGAGGGGGCGTTAGTACTGAAGCTTTCTTT. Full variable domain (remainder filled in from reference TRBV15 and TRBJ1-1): DAMVIQNPRYQVTQFGKPVTLSCSQTLNHNVMYWYQQKSSQAPKLLFHYYDKDFNNEADTPDNFQSRRPNTSFCFLDIRSPGLGDTAMYLCATSRVGGGVSTEAFFGQGTRLTVV.